This TCR beta chain was found in a study of a mutant IDH1 vaccine in newly diagnosed glioma. For the study at large: Vaccinations were initiated 4-6 weeks following radiotherapy alone, or were given together with temozolomide cycles.

A note on this clone: The antigen is unknown.

The germline CDR1 and CDR2 sequences are SGHNT and YYREEE (reference sequence). Trimming cost V 4 bases and J 2 bases; bases outside gene matches: 7. There are 16 residues in the CDR3. The time point was: week 35, safety follow-up. With topical imiquimod, each dose of the vaccine consisted of 300 ug of mutant IDH1 20-mer peptide. There were eight vaccinations for patients, given in weeks 1, 3, 5, 7, 11, 15, 19 and 23. Repertoires were generated with immunoSEQ multiplex PCR, while TCRdb's copy carries only in-frame clones and drops some. The profile shows fewer than 35,000 clones, roughly 77% of them singletons. Findings and caveats of the study: Over 85% of patients showed vaccine-induced immune responses across multiple MHC alleles.

The chain links TRBV5-4 to TRBJ2-3; 10 positions match TRBD2. The clonotype was recovered from a man aged 25-45 years with glioma. Material: PBMCs, obtained from a glioma patient whose treatment included an IDH1 peptide vaccine. The CDR3 loop reads CASSRLAGVNTDTQYF. CDR3 nucleotides: TGTGCCAGCAGCCGGCTAGCGGGAGTTAACACAGATACGCAGTATTTT.